A selection of T cell receptor beta chains follows, all from one sample in a study of low-dose radiotherapy and immunotherapy resistance in tumors. TCRdb reanalysed the reads using MiXCR and keeps one entry per CDR3 protein. The repertoire holds just over 90,000 distinct CDR3 sequences, with under 25% as singletons. The material was PBMCs, obtained after low-dose radiotherapy plus immunotherapy. The receptors stem from a female donor with ovarian cancer. CDR3s include the opening cysteine and the closing phenylalanine or tryptophan. A D gene is named only where the DNA matches it firmly. Clone size is given for some rows only: seen once, a few or many times, or a class if the clone is expanded.

CDR3nt | CDR3aa | abundance | j_gene | v_gene | d_gene
TGTGCCAGCAGCGATTCAGGACAGGGGGAGGAAGCTTTCTTT | CASSDSGQGEEAFF | few | TRBJ1-1 | TRBV6-2/TRBV6-3 | TRBD1
TGTGCCAGCAGTTCCGGGACTAGCGGTCCGTTCTTC | CASSSGTSGPFF | many | TRBJ2-1 | TRBV9 | TRBD2
TGTGCCAGCAGTTTAGACTTATATAGCAATCAGCCCCAGCATTTT | CASSLDLYSNQPQHF | many | TRBJ1-5 | TRBV2 | NA
TGTGCCAGCAGTTTATCAGGGGGTGACCTCTACGAGCAGTACTTC | CASSLSGGDLYEQYF | NA | TRBJ2-7 | TRBV28 | TRBD1
TGTGCCATCAGTGAGGACAGGGGTACCGGGGAGCTGTTTTTT | CAISEDRGTGELFF | few | TRBJ2-2 | TRBV10-3 | TRBD1
TGTGCCAGCAGCCCAGGACAGGGGAACACTGAAGCTTTCTTT | CASSPGQGNTEAFF | many | TRBJ1-1 | TRBV7-3 | TRBD1
TGTGCCAGCAGTTGGGGCGGCTCTGGGGCCAACGTCCTGACTTTC | CASSWGGSGANVLTF | few | TRBJ2-6 | TRBV25-1 | NA
TGCGCCAGCAGCCCGCGACAGGTCGCGAACACCGGGGAGCTGTTTTTT | CASSPRQVANTGELFF | many | TRBJ2-2 | TRBV5-1 | NA
TGTGCCAGCAGCTCCCATGCAGGGGCGCGCACTGAAGCTTTCTTT | CASSSHAGARTEAFF | few | TRBJ1-1 | TRBV3-1 | NA
TGTGCCAGCAGTCGCCCCGGGCTAGCGGAGGGCAATGAGCAGTTCTTC | CASSRPGLAEGNEQFF | few | TRBJ2-1 | TRBV6-6 | TRBD2
TGTGCCAGTAGTATCGGGACTAGCGGGCATAGGGGAGACATTCAGTACTTC | CASSIGTSGHRGDIQYF | many | TRBJ2-4 | TRBV19 | TRBD2
TGTGCCTGGAGCGAAGGAAGGGGCAATCAGCCCCAGCATTTT | CAWSEGRGNQPQHF | many | TRBJ1-5 | TRBV30 | NA
TGTGCCAGCAGCTTAGCGGGGTTTTCCGGGGGCTACACCTTC | CASSLAGFSGGYTF | many | TRBJ1-2 | TRBV11-2 | NA
TGTGCCAGTAGTTTCCGGACAGGGGGTGGCAATCAGCCCCAGCATTTT | CASSFRTGGGNQPQHF | many | TRBJ1-5 | TRBV19 | TRBD1
TGTGCCAGCAGCCCCCCCTGGCAGTTTAATAAAGGAAACACCATATATTTT | CASSPPWQFNKGNTIYF | many | TRBJ1-3 | TRBV7-9 | NA
TGTGCCAGCAGCCTCTCAAACGCGAACACCGGGGAGCTGTTTTTT | CASSLSNANTGELFF | many | TRBJ2-2 | TRBV6-2/TRBV6-3 | NA
TGTGCCAGCAGTGAAACGGGCGCAGGGCAGCCCCAGCATTTT | CASSETGAGQPQHF | many | TRBJ1-5 | TRBV25-1 | NA
TGTGCCAGCAGCGTAGAAAACGAGGGGAGGCTAGCCAAAAACATTCAGTACTTC | CASSVENEGRLAKNIQYF | few | TRBJ2-4 | TRBV9 | NA
TGTGCCAGCAGCGTACTAGCCACAGATACGCAGTATTTT | CASSVLATDTQYF | many | TRBJ2-3 | TRBV9 | NA
TGTGCCAGCACTTTAGGGGGGCCGAATCAGCCCCAGCATTTT | CASTLGGPNQPQHF | many | TRBJ1-5 | TRBV12-3/TRBV12-4 | NA
TGTGCCAGCAGCTTAGGATTGCGGAGCTCCTACGAGCAGTACTTC | CASSLGLRSSYEQYF | many | TRBJ2-7 | TRBV7-2 | NA
TGCGCCAGCAGCCCGGTTCCAGGGGTTGGTGGCTACACCTTC | CASSPVPGVGGYTF | once | TRBJ1-2 | TRBV5-1 | NA
TGTGCCAGCAGCTTAGGGTCCGGGGGCGGAAAAGATACGCAGTATTTT | CASSLGSGGGKDTQYF | NA | TRBJ2-3 | TRBV7-2 | NA
TGTGCCAGTAGGATCGGGGCTCAGCCCCAGCATTTT | CASRIGAQPQHF | NA | TRBJ1-5 | TRBV19 | NA
TGTGCCAGCAGCTTAAAGGGAGGGACTAGCAGGTCCTACGAGCAGTACTTC | CASSLKGGTSRSYEQYF | many | TRBJ2-7 | TRBV7-9 | TRBD2
TGTGCCAGCAGTTTAAGGGGACAGTCTGGAAACACCATATATTTT | CASSLRGQSGNTIYF | many | TRBJ1-3 | TRBV28 | TRBD1
TGTGCCAGCACCCTCTTCGATCGAGAGACCCAGTACTTC | CASTLFDRETQYF | many | TRBJ2-5 | TRBV28 | NA
TGCAGCGTTGGGGCAGGGGGCGCGGCCGGGGAGCTGTTTTTT | CSVGAGGAAGELFF | many | TRBJ2-2 | TRBV29-1 | TRBD1
TGTGCCAGCGCGAGTAGGGGGGCCGTTGCGCAGTTCTTC | CASASRGAVAQFF | many | TRBJ2-1 | TRBV6-6 | NA
TGTGCCAGCACGAGGGGCGCGGGTGGCTACACCTTC | CASTRGAGGYTF | many | TRBJ1-2 | TRBV6-2/TRBV6-3 | NA
TGCGCCAGCAGCTACCGGGACGGCCCCTACGAGCAGTACTTC | CASSYRDGPYEQYF | many | TRBJ2-7 | TRBV5-1 | NA
TGTGCCAGCAGAACAGATGTGGGGTCACCCCTCCACTTT | CASRTDVGSPLHF | NA | TRBJ1-6 | TRBV28 | NA
TGTGCCAGCAGTTATCCCGGGACAGGGGTCCAGCCCCAGCATTTT | CASSYPGTGVQPQHF | many | TRBJ1-5 | TRBV28 | TRBD1
TGTGCCTGGACCCCCGGCGGGGGGACCATCTACGAGCAGTACTTC | CAWTPGGGTIYEQYF | NA | TRBJ2-7 | TRBV30 | TRBD2
TGCAGCGTTCGGGACGACTACAATGAGCAGTTCTTC | CSVRDDYNEQFF | many | TRBJ2-1 | TRBV29-1 | NA
TGTGCCAGCAGCCTAGCGGGGGCCGACTACGAGCAGTACTTC | CASSLAGADYEQYF | NA | TRBJ2-7 | TRBV7-2 | TRBD2
TGTGCCAGCAGACTGGGGACCAACTCCTACGAGCAGTACTTC | CASRLGTNSYEQYF | many | TRBJ2-7 | TRBV6-2/TRBV6-3 | NA
TGCAGTGCTAGAGGTTTCTTAGCGGGGTATGAGCAGTTCTTC | CSARGFLAGYEQFF | many | TRBJ2-1 | TRBV20-1 | TRBD2
TGTGCCTGGAGTCGGGACAGGGTGGCAGATACGCAGTATTTT | CAWSRDRVADTQYF | many | TRBJ2-3 | TRBV30 | TRBD1
TGCGCCAGCAGCTTGGCCCAGCCAGGGGAGGGGGCCGAATTATACAATGAGCAGTTCTTC | CASSLAQPGEGAELYNEQFF | once | TRBJ2-1 | TRBV5-1 | NA
TGTGCCAGTAGTATGGGGCGGGCCTCTTACAATGAGCAGTTCTTC | CASSMGRASYNEQFF | many | TRBJ2-1 | TRBV19 | NA
TGTGCCAGCAGCTTAGTGACCGGGGGAGGAGACGAGCAGTACTTC | CASSLVTGGGDEQYF | many | TRBJ2-7 | TRBV11-2 | NA
TGTGCCTGGAGTCCCCAGTGGGGTAGGAACACTGAAGCTTTCTTT | CAWSPQWGRNTEAFF | few | TRBJ1-1 | TRBV30 | NA
TGTGCCAGCAGTGGATGGGGATTCAATTCACCCCTCCACTTT | CASSGWGFNSPLHF | many | TRBJ1-6 | TRBV2 | NA
TGTGCCAGTAGTGTCCGCCAGGGGGCGGAGACCCAGTACTTC | CASSVRQGAETQYF | many | TRBJ2-5 | TRBV19 | TRBD1
TGCGCCAGCAGCTTCGTCCGCGGACAACACAATGAGCAGTTCTTC | CASSFVRGQHNEQFF | many | TRBJ2-1 | TRBV5-1 | NA
TGTGCCAGCAGTGTCAATGAAAAACTGTTTTTT | CASSVNEKLFF | many | TRBJ1-4 | TRBV6-2/TRBV6-3 | NA
TGTGCCAGCAGTTTTACGGCCAATCAGCCCCAGCATTTT | CASSFTANQPQHF | NA | TRBJ1-5 | TRBV28 | NA
TGTGCCAGCATCGCCAGCGGGGGGGCTAACGGGGAGCTGTTTTTT | CASIASGGANGELFF | many | TRBJ2-2 | TRBV28 | TRBD2
TGCAGTGCTCCTCCGGATCGCACAGATACGCAGTATTTT | CSAPPDRTDTQYF | many | TRBJ2-3 | TRBV20-1 | NA
TGTGCCAGCAGCCTCCGCCGGGCTAACACCGGGGAGCTGTTTTTT | CASSLRRANTGELFF | many | TRBJ2-2 | TRBV11-2 | NA
TGTGCCAGCAGTTTGGCCGGCCCGCCCTCAAATTCACCCCTCCACTTT | CASSLAGPPSNSPLHF | many | TRBJ1-6 | TRBV12-3/TRBV12-4 | NA
TGCGCCAGCAGCTTGGAACCAGGGCCCACTGAAGCTTTCTTT | CASSLEPGPTEAFF | NA | TRBJ1-1 | TRBV5-1 | NA